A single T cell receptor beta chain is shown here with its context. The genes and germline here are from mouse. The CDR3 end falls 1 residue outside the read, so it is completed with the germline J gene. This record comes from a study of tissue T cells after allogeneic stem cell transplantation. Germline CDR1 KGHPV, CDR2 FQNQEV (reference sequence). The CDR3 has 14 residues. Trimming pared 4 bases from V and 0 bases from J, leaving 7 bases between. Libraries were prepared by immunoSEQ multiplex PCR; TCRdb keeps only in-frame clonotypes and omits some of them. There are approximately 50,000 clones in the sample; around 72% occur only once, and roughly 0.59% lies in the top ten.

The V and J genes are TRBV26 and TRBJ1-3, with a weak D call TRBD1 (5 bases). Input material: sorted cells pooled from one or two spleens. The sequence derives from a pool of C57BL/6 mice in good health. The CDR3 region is CASSRGDSGNTLYF. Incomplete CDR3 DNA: TGTGCCAGCAGTCGAGGGGATTCTGGAAATACGCTCTAT.